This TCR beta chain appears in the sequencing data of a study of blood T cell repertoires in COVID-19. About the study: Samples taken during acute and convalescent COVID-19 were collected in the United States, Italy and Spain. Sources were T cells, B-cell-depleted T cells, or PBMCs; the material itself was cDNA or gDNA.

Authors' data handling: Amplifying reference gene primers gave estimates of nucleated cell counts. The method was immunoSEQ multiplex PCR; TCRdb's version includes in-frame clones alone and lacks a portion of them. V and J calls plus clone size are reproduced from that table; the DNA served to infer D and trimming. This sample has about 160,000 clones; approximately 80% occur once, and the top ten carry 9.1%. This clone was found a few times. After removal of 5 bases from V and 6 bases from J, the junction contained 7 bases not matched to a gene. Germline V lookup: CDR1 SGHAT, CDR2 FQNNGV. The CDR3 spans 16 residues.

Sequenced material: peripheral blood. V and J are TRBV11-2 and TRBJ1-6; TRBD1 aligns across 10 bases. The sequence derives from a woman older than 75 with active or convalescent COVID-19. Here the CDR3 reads CASSPRDRGPNSPLHF. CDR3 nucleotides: TGTGCCAGCAGCCCGAGAGACAGGGGGCCTAATTCACCCCTCCACTTT.